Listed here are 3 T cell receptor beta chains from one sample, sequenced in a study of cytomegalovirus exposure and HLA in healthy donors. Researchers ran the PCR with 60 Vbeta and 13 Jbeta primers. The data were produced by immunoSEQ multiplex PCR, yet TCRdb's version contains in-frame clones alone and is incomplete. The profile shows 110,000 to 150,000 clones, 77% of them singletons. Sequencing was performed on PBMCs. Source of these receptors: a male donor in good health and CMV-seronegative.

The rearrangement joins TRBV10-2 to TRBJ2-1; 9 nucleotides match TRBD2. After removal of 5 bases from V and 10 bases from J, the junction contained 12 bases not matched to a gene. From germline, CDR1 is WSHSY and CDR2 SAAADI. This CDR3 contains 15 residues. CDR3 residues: CASSKGGLAGDEQFF. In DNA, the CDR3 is TGCGCCAGCAGTAAGGGGGGACTAGCTGGAGACGAGCAGTTCTTC.

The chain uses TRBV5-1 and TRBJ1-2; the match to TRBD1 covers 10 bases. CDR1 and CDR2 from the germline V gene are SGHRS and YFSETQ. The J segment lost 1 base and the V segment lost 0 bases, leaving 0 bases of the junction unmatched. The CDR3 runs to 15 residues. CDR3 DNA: TGCGCCAGCAGCTTGGGGACAGGGGGTAACTATGGCTACACCTTC. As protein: CASSLGTGGNYGYTF.

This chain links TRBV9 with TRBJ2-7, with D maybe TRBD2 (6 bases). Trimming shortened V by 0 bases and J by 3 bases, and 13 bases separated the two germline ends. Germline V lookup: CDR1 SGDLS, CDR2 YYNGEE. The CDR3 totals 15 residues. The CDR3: CASSVAGDSLYEQYF. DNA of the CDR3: TGTGCCAGCAGCGTAGCGGGGGATTCTCTCTACGAGCAGTACTTC. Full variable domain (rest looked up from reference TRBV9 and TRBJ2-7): DSGVTQTPKHLITATGQRVTLRCSPRSGDLSVYWYQQSLDQGLQFLIQYYNGEERAKGNILERFSAQQFPDLHSELNLSSLELGDSALYFCASSVAGDSLYEQYFGPGTRLTVT.